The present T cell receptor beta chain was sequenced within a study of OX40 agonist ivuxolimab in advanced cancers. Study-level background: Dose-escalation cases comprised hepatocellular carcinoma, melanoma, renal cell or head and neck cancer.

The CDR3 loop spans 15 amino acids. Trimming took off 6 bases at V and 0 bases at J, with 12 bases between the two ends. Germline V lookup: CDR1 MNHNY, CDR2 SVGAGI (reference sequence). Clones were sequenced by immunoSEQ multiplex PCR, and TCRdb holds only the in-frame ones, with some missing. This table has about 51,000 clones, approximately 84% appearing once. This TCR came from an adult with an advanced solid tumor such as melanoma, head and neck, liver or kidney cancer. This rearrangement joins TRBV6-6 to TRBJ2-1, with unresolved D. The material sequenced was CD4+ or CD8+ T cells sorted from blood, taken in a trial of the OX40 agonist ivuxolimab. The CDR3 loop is CASRQSTSSYNEQFF. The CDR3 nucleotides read TGTGCCAGCAGACAAAGTACGAGCTCCTACAATGAGCAGTTCTTC.